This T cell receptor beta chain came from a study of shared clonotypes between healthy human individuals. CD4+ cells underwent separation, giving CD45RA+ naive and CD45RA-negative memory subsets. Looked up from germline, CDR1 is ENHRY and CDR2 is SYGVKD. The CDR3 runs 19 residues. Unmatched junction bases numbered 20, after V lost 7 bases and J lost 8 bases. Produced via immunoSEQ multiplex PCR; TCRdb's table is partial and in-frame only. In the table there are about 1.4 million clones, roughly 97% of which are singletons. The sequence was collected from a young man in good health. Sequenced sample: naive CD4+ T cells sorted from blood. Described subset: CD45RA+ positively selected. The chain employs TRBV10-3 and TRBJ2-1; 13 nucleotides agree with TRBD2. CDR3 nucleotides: TGTGCCATCACCCCGGACCCGATTGGGACTAGCGGGATCGGCCATGAGCAGTTCTTC. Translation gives CAITPDPIGTSGIGHEQFF.